This TCR beta chain was recorded in a study of T cell repertoires in cytomegalovirus infection. There are a few counts of this clonotype. Its specificity is unknown. There are 14 residues in the CDR3. Germline V gene lookup returns CDR1 MGHDK and CDR2 SYGVNS. V was pared by 8 bases and J by 10 bases, with 18 bases between. TCRdb recomputed calls from the reads with MiXCR, one row per CDR3 protein. The repertoire holds 450,000 to 600,000 distinct CDR3 sequences, with 30% to 40% as singletons. V usage is TRBV25-1 and J usage is TRBJ1-6, with D perhaps TRBD1 (5 bases). Sample: cultured PBMCs, taken from culture after CMV antigen stimulation. The source is a human donor in good health (CMV status not recorded). Some clones in this sample may be carry-over from other donors' samples. This CDR3 is CASRPVGVDSPLHF. The CDR3 coding sequence is TGTGCCAGCCGCCCGGTGGGGGTCGACTCACCCCTCCACTTT.